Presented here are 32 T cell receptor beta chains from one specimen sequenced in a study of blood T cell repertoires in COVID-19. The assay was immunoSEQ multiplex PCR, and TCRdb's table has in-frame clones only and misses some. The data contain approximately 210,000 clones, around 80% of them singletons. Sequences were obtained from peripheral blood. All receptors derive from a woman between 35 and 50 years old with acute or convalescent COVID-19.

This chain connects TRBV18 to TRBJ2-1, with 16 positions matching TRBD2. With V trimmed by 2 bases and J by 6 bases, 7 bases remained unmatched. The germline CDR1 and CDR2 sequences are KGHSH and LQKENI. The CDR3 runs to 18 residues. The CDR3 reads CASSPVGTSGGGSNEQFF. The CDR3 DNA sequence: TGTGCCAGCTCACCAGTGGGGACTAGCGGGGGGGGCTCCAATGAGCAGTTCTTC.

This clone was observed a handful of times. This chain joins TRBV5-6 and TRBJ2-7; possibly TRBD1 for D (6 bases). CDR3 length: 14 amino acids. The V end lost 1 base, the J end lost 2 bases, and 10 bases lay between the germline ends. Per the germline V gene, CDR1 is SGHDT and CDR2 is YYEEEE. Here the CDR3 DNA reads TGTGCCAGCAGCTTGACAGGGTCGACCTACGAGCAGTACTTC. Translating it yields CASSLTGSTYEQYF.

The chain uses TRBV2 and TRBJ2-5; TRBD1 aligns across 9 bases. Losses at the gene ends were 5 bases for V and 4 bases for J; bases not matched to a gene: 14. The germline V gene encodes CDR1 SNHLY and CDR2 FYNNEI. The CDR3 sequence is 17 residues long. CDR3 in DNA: TGTGCCAGCAGTACTCACCGGACAGGGGAGGCGGGAGAGACCCAGTACTTC. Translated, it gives CASSTHRTGEAGETQYF.

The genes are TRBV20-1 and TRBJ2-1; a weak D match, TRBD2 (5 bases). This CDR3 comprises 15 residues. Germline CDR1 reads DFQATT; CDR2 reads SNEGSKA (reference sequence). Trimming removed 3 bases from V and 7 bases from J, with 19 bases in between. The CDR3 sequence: CSASSSAGPWNEQFF. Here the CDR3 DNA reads TGCAGTGCTAGTTCTTCGGCGGGCCCTTGGAATGAGCAGTTCTTC.

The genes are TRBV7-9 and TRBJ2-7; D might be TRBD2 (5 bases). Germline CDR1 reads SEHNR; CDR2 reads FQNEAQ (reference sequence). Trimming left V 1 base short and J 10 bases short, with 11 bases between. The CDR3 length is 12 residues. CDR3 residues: CASSLEAGHQYF. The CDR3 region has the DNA TGTGCCAGCAGCTTAGAGGCGGGCCATCAGTACTTC.

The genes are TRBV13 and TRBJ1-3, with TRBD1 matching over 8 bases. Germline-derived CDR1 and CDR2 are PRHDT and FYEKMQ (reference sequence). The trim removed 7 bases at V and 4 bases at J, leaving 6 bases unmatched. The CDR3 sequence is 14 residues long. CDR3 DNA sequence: TGTGCCAGCAAGGCGACAGGGGACGGAAACACCATATATTTT. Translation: CASKATGDGNTIYF.

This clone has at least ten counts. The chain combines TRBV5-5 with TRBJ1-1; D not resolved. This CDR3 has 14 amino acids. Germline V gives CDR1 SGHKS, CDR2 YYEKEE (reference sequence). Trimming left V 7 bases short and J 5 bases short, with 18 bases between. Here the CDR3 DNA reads TGTGCCAGCCGCACCGCGGTGTCGGTAACTGAAGCTTTCTTT. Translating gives CASRTAVSVTEAFF.

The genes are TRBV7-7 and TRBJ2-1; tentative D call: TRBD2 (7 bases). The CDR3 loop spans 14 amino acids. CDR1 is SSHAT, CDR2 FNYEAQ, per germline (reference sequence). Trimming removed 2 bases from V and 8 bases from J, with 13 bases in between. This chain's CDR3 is CASSLRGGVHEQFF. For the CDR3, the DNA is TGTGCCAGCAGCTTAAGGGGGGGTGTCCATGAGCAGTTCTTC.

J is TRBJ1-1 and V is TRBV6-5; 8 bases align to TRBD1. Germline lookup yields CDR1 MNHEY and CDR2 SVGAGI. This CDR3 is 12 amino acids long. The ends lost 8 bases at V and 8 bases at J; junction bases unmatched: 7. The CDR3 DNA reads TGTGCCAGCGCAACAGGGGGAAAGGAAGCTTTCTTT. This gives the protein CASATGGKEAFF.

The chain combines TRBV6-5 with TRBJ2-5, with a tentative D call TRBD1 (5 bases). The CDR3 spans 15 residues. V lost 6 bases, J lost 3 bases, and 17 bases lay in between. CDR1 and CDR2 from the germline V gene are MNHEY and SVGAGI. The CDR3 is CASRPRSVREETQYF. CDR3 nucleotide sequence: TGTGCCAGCAGGCCACGGAGCGTCAGGGAAGAGACCCAGTACTTC.

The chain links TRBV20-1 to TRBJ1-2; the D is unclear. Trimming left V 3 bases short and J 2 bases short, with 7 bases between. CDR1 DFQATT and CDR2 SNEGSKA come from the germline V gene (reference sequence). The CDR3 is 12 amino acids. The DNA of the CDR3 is TGCAGTGCTAGTGGCGAGAACTATGGCTACACCTTC. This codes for CSASGENYGYTF.

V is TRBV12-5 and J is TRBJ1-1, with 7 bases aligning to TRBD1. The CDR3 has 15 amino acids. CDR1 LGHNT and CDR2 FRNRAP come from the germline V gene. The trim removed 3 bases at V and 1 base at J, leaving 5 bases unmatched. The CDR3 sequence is CASGFGRQGNTEAFF. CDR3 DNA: TGTGCTAGTGGTTTTGGTAGACAGGGGAACACTGAAGCTTTCTTT. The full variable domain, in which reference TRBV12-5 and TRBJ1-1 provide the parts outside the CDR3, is DARVTQTPRHKVTEMGQEVTMRCQPILGHNTVFWYRQTMMQGLELLAYFRNRAPLDDSGMPKDRFSAEMPDATLATLKIQPSEPRDSAVYFCASGFGRQGNTEAFFGQGTRLTVV.

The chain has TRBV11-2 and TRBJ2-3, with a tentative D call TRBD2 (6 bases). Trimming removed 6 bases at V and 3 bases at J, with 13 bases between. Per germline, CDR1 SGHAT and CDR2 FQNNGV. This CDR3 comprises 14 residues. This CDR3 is CASSSTRGTDTQYF. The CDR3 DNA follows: TGTGCCAGCAGTTCGACTAGAGGGACAGATACGCAGTATTTT.

In nucleotides, the CDR3 is TGTGCCAGCAGTACGCGTCACGAGCAGTTCTTC. Amino acids: CASSTRHEQFF. The chain is built from TRBV14 and TRBJ2-1, with no clear D. The CDR3 extends over 11 amino acids. CDR1 SGHDN and CDR2 FVKESK come from the germline V gene. Trimming stripped 6 bases from V and 10 bases from J, with 10 bases between. Filled out from reference TRBV14 and TRBJ2-1, the complete variable domain reads EAGVTQFPSHSVIEKGQTVTLRCDPISGHDNLYWYRRVMGKEIKFLLHFVKESKQDESGMPNNRFLAERTGGTYSTLKVQPAELEDSGVYFCASSTRHEQFFGPGTRLTVL.

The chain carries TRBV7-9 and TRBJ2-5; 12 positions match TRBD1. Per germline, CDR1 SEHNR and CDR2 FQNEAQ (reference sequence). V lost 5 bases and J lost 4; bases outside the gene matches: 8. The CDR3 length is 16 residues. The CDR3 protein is CASSRDRGQPIETQYF. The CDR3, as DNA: TGTGCCAGCAGCCGGGACAGGGGGCAACCGATAGAGACCCAGTACTTC.

CDR3 protein: CASSVRDRGLDEQFF. The CDR3 DNA reads TGTGCCAGCAGCGTCCGGGACAGGGGGTTGGATGAGCAGTTCTTC. This chain joins TRBV7-3 and TRBJ2-1; 11 bases match TRBD1. Losses at the gene ends were 5 bases for V and 8 bases for J; bases not matched to a gene: 8. The germline CDR1 and CDR2 sequences are SGHTA and FQGTGA. The CDR3 has 15 amino acids.

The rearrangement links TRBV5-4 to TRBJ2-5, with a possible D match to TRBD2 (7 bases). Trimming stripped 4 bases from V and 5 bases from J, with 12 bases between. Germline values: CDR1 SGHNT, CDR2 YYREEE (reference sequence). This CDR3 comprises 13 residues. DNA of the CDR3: TGTGCCAGCAGCAACACGGGGGGCGAGACCCAGTACTTC. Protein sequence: CASSNTGGETQYF.

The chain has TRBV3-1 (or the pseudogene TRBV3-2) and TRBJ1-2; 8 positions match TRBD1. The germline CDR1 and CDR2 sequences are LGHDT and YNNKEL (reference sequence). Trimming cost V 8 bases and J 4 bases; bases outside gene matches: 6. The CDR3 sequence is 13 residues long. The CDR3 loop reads CASSSRGPYGYTF. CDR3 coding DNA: TGTGCCAGCTCTTCCAGGGGGCCCTATGGCTACACCTTC.

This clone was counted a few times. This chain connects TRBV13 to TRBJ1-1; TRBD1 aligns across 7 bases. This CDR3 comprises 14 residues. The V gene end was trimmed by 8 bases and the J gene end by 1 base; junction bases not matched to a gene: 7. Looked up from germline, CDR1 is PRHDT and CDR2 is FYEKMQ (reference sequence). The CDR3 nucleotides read TGTGCCAGCTTACGGACAGGTCAGAACACTGAAGCTTTCTTT. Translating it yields CASLRTGQNTEAFF.

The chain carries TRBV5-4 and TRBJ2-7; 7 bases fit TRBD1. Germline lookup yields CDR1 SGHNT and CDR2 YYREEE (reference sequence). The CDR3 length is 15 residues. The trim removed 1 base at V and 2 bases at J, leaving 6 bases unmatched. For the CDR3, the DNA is TGTGCCAGCAGCTTGTCGAACAGGGGCCCCTACGAGCAGTACTTC. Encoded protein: CASSLSNRGPYEQYF.

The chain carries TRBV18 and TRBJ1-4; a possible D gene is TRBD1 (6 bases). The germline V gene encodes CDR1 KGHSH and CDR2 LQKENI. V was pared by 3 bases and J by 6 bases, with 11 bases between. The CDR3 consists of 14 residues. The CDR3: CASSPDSRDEKLFF. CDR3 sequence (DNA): TGTGCCAGCTCACCGGACAGTCGAGATGAAAAACTGTTTTTT.

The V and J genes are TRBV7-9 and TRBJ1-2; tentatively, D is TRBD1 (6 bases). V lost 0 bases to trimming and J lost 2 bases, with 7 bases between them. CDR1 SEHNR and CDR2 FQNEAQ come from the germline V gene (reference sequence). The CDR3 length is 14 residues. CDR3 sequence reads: CASSLAGGNYGYTF. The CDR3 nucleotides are TGTGCCAGCAGCTTAGCAGGGGGAAACTATGGCTACACCTTC.

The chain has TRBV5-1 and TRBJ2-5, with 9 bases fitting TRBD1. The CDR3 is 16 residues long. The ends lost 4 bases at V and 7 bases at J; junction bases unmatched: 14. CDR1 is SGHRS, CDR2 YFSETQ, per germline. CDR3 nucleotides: TGCGCCAGCAGCCCGGCGACAGGGGGTGTAGTCGTGACCCAGTACTTC. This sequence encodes CASSPATGGVVVTQYF. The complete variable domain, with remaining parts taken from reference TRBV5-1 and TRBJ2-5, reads KAGVTQTPRYLIKTRGQQVTLSCSPISGHRSVSWYQQTPGQGLQFLFEYFSETQRNKGNFPGRFSGRQFSNSRSEMNVSTLELGDSALYLCASSPATGGVVVTQYFGPGTRLLVL.

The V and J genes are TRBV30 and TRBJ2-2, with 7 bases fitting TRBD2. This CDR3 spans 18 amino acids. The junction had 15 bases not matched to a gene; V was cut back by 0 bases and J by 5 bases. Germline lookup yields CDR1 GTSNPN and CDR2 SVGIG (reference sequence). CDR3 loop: CAWSVLGLAVLGTGELFF. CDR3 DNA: TGTGCCTGGAGTGTACTTGGTCTAGCGGTCTTAGGAACCGGGGAGCTGTTTTTT.

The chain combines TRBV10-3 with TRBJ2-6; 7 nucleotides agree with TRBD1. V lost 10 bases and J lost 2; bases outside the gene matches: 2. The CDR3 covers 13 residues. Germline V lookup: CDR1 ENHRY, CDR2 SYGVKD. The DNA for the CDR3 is TGTGCCACACAGGGGACTGGGGCCAACGTCCTGACTTTC. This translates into CATQGTGANVLTF.

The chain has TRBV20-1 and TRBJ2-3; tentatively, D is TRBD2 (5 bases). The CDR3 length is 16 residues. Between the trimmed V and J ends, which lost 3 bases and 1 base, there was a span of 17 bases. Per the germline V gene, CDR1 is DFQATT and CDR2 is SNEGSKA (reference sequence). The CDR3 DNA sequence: TGCAGTGCTAGTCTACTAGATTTGTCTGGCACAGATACGCAGTATTTT. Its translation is CSASLLDLSGTDTQYF.

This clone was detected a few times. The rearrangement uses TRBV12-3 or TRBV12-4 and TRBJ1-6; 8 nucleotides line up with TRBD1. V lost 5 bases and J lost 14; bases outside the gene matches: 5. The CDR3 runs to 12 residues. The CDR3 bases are TGTGCCAGCAGTCGGGACAGGTCCACCCTCCACTTT. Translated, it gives CASSRDRSTLHF.

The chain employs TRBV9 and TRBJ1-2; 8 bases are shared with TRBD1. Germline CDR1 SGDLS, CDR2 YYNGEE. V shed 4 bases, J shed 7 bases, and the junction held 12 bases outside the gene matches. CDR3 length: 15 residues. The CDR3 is CASSLTDRGDAGYTF. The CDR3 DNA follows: TGTGCCAGCAGCTTGACCGACAGGGGAGACGCTGGCTACACCTTC.

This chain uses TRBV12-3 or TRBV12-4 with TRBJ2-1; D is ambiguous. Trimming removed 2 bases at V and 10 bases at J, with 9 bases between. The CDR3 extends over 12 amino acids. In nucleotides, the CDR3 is TGTGCCAGCAGTTTATCAGTATCCGAGCAGTTCTTC. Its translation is CASSLSVSEQFF.

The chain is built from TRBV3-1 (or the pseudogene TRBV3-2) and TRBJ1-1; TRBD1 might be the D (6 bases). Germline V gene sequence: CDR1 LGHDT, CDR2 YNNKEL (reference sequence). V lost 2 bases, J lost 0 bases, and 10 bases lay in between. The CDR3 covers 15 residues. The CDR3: CASSQQGILNTEAFF. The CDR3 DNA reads TGTGCCAGCAGCCAACAGGGGATCTTGAACACTGAAGCTTTCTTT.

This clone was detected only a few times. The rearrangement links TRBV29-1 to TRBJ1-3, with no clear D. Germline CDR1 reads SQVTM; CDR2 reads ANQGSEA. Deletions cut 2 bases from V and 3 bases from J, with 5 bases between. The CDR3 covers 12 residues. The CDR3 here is CSVEIDGNTIYF. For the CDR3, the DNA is TGCAGCGTTGAAATAGATGGAAACACCATATATTTT.

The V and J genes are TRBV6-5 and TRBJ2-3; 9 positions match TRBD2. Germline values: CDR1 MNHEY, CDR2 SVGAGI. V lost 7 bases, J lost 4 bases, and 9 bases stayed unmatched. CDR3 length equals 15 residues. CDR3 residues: CASTAWASGADTQYF. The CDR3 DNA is TGTGCCAGCACCGCCTGGGCTAGCGGGGCAGATACGCAGTATTTT.